This T cell receptor (beta chain) was sequenced for a study of tumor-infiltrating lymphocytes in primary liver carcinoma (dated by TCRdb to 2016 to 2017). Background for the entire study: The five patients, three men and two women aged 30 to 69 years, had hepatocellular carcinoma (four) or combined HCC and intrahepatic cholangiocarcinoma (one). Tumors of the five patients were stage T1-T3 N0M0 with maximum diameters of roughly 4.2 to 11 cm. Each sample produced about 3.5 to 7.13 million productive TCRbeta reads, and read depth showed no significant difference between tissue types. Across five regions of each liver tumor, along with adjacent normal tissue and blood, the study brought together TCRbeta repertoire sequencing, expression microarrays and whole-exome sequencing. A total of about 35 specimens from 5 patients, comprising some 25 tumor regions, 5 adjacent noncancerous liver tissues and 5 peripheral blood samples, were covered by TCRbeta repertoire sequencing. To link TCRbeta repertoire diversity with the local molecular phenotype, the roughly 27 tumor region samples were profiled using Agilent mRNA microarrays. High reproducibility was observed for the technical replicate repertoires, with mean shared-clone rates approximately 0.92 and correlation coefficients above 0.95.

As for this clonotype: Its cognate antigen has yet to be identified. Base qualities are not provided; no much larger clone lies one nucleotide away.

TCRbeta-specific cDNA was reverse-transcribed from about 500 ng total RNA using a constant-region primer and ProtoScript II reverse transcriptase. The TCRbeta libraries were prepared through three rounds of nested multiplex PCR following a slightly modified ARM-PCR procedure. Each of the first two PCR rounds ran for around 11 cycles and used multiplex TRBV1-TRBV30 forward primers together with a Cbeta reverse primer. Sample barcodes and Illumina adapters were added in a final 25-cycle PCR with Deep VentR polymerase. Before sequencing, amplicons between 200 and 500 bp were purified from gel using a QIAquick gel extraction kit. The TCRbeta amplicons were sequenced with 250-bp paired-end reads on an Illumina HiSeq 2500. Regarding the original processing steps: To recover full CDR3 sequences, reads were quality-trimmed using Trimmomatic v0.33 and paired reads were then merged using FLASH v1.2.11. V, D and J germline segments were assigned to the rearranged TCRbeta sequences by MiGEC v1.2.1b. Clonotype statistics and Shannon-Wiener diversity indices were computed with VDJtools v1.0.0. To reduce sampling bias, subsequent analyses other than the diversity analysis used only the 250 most abundant clonotypes in each sample. TCRdb reworked the public reads: Q25 trimming with fastp, MiXCR clone assembly, productive beta chains retained. When rows share a CDR3 protein, they turn into one entry using the most common DNA and genes. These V and J calls are TCRdb output, not the study's own analysis. Present in this sample are about 100,000 distinct CDR3 sequences, approximately 71% of which were seen just once. Approximately 10% of the sample is taken by the ten largest.

Total RNA and DNA were co-extracted without cell sorting from about 19-30 mg of bulk tissue using the AllPrep DNA/RNA mini kit. Between late 2015 and March 2016, several patients in China with histopathologically diagnosed primary liver carcinoma had their tumors surgically resected. Patients had chronic HBV infection and were treatment-naive at sampling. Five spatially separated regions were sampled per tumor: superior, inferior, left-lateral and right-lateral poles, plus the tumor centre. More than 85% viable tumor cells were found by histology in every tumor sample. Each fresh piece of tumor and adjacent tissue was cut in two, with one half stored in RNAlater at -80 degrees C and the other half sent for histology. The CDR3 goes from the cysteine to the phenylalanine over 13 residues. Of the read, only the CDR3 DNA is kept; its 39 bases are in frame from base 1. V sheds 5 bases and J sheds 5 bases, leaving 12 bases between their ends.

Summary of the overall study and its limitations: The study included only five patients, and the authors note findings should be validated in a larger study. Comparison of CD4+ and CD8+ T cell repertoires was precluded by the use of bulk unsorted samples. Only about 7.5-24% of top clones were present in all five regions of a tumor, suggesting spatial heterogeneity of tumor-infiltrating T cells. The top 250 clones accounted for a significantly greater share of the repertoire in tumors than in blood (p = 0.039). Because only the TCR beta chain was sequenced and unpaired alpha chains were not captured, true repertoire diversity is likely underestimated. Repertoire overlap was found to be higher between tumor regions (mean approximately 35%) than between tumor-adjacent (roughly 17%) or tumor-blood (about 15%) pairs, consistent with antigen-driven expansion.

The sequence is built from TRBV12-3 or TRBV12-4 and TRBJ1-1; the D gene identity is not certain. Specimen: liver tumor tissue from sampling region 5. The cell subset or site label, read with the paper, signifies: tumor region T5, tumor centre. This sequence was found in a woman between 55 and 75 years old with primary liver carcinoma and hepatitis B virus infection. The nucleotide sequence reads TGTGCCAGCAGTCTTAGAGCGGGTACTGAAGCTTTCTTT. The encoded protein is CASSLRAGTEAFF.